A single sample gave rise to the 10 T cell receptor beta chains below, sequenced in a study of blood T cells in healthy people across ages. The second PCR ran roughly 6 to 12 cycles with a sample-barcoded 5' primer and J-beta primers. TCRdb re-derived calls from the 5' RACE reads in MiXCR, one entry per CDR3 protein. The sample carries some 1 million distinct CDR3 sequences, around 43% recorded once. Material: blood. The receptors here all came from a woman aged 55-70 years in good health.

This clonotype was recorded a few times. J is TRBJ2-5 and V is TRBV18, with 9 bases aligning to TRBD1. The V and J ends lost 3 bases and 3 bases, in that order; junction bases with no gene match: 2. The length of the CDR3 is 14 residues. Germline V gene data show CDR1 as KGHSH and CDR2 as LQKENI. As DNA, the CDR3 is TGTGCCAGCTCACCCAGGGACAGGGAAGAGACCCAGTACTTC. Translating it yields CASSPRDREETQYF.

The J gene is TRBJ2-5, the V gene TRBV6-2 or TRBV6-3; no clear D gene. The J call is in doubt because the DNA end fits TRBJ2-7 better. CDR3 length: 14 amino acids. Germline values: CDR1 MNHEY, CDR2 SVGEGT. The CDR3 loop is CASSYQASLYEQYF. As DNA, the CDR3 is TGTGCCAGCAGTTATCAGGCCTCACTTTACGAGCAGTACTTC.

The chain has TRBV7-2 and TRBJ2-1, with D possibly TRBD2 on 6 matching bases. The J call is in doubt because the DNA end fits TRBJ2-7 better. The CDR3 contains 16 residues. Germline V lookup: CDR1 SGHTA, CDR2 FQGNSA. CDR3 sequence (DNA): TGTGCCAGCAGACCCACGGTCCGCGGGATGTACAATGAGCAGTACTTC. Translating it yields CASRPTVRGMYNEQYF.

This clonotype was observed many times. The CDR3 is CASSLSQQETQYF. The CDR3 coding sequence is TGTGCCAGCAGTTTATCCCAGCAAGAGACCCAGTACTTC. The chain links TRBV12-3 or TRBV12-4 to TRBJ2-5, with D unclear. This CDR3 is 13 amino acids long. Between the trimmed V and J ends, which lost 2 bases and 2 bases, there was a span of 6 bases.

CDR3 in amino acids: CASSPRGTSGTYEQYF. The CDR3 region has the DNA TGTGCCAGCAGCCCCAGAGGGACTAGCGGAACCTACGAGCAGTACTTC. J is TRBJ2-7 and V is TRBV11-2, with 11 bases lining up with TRBD2. Germline-derived CDR1 and CDR2 are SGHAT and FQNNGV. This CDR3 spans 16 amino acids. The V and J ends lost 5 bases and 2 bases, in that order; junction bases with no gene match: 8.

J is TRBJ2-3 and V is TRBV20-1, with unresolved D. Looked up from germline, CDR1 is DFQATT and CDR2 is SNEGSKA (reference sequence). The CDR3 covers 19 residues. V dropped 4 bases and J dropped 2 bases, with 28 bases sitting between them. The DNA of the CDR3 is TGCAGTGCTATTCCCCCCCACAGTAGGAGTCCGGTAGTCACAGATACGCAGTATTTT. Amino acids: CSAIPPHSRSPVVTDTQYF.

The CDR3 DNA is TGTGCCAGCAGCTACAGGGGCTTTCTGTATGGCTACACCTTC. Its protein is CASSYRGFLYGYTF. The rearrangement joins TRBV27 to TRBJ1-2; 7 bases map to TRBD1. Germline V gene data show CDR1 as MNHEY and CDR2 as SMNVEV (reference sequence). With 6 bases clipped from V and 5 bases from J, the junction kept 9 bases outside the gene matches. This CDR3 has 14 amino acids.

J is TRBJ2-3 and V is TRBV18; 8 positions agree with TRBD2. J lost 2 bases, V lost 2 bases, and 9 bases had no gene match. This CDR3 comprises 17 residues. Germline lookup yields CDR1 KGHSH and CDR2 LQKENI. CDR3 protein: CASSPRATGGFTDTQYF. CDR3 DNA: TGTGCCAGCTCACCAAGGGCCACGGGAGGGTTCACAGATACGCAGTATTTT.

V gene TRBV2 combines with J gene TRBJ2-5, with TRBD2 matching over 7 bases. Matching the DNA end better, TRBJ2-7 makes the J call doubtful. This CDR3 spans 13 amino acids. Per germline, CDR1 SNHLY and CDR2 FYNNEI. CDR3 nucleotide sequence: TGTGCCAGCACTAGCATTACTAGCGACGAGCAGTACTTC. Translated, it gives CASTSITSDEQYF.

This chain connects TRBV29-1 to TRBJ1-5; D is perhaps TRBD1 (5 bases). The CDR3 consists of 13 residues. Germline lookup yields CDR1 SQVTM and CDR2 ANQGSEA. Trimming left V 3 bases short and J 4 bases short, with 10 bases between. The chain's CDR3 is CSVETGVNQPQHF. CDR3 coding DNA: TGCAGCGTTGAGACGGGGGTAAATCAGCCCCAGCATTTT.